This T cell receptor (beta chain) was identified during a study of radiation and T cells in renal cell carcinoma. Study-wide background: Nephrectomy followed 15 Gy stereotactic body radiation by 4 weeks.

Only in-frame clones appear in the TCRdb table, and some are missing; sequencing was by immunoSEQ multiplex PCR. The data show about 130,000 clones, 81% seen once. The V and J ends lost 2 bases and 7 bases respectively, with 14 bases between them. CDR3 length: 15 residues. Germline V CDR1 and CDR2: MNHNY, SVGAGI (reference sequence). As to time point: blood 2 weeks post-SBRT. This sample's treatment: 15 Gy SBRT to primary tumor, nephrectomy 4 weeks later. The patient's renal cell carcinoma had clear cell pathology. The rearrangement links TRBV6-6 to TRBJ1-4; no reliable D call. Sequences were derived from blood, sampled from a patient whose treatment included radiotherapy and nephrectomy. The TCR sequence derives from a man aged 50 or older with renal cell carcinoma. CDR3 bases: TGTGCCAGCAGTTACCTCTTGCAAGGAGGTGAAAAACTGTTTTTT. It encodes CASSYLLQGGEKLFF.